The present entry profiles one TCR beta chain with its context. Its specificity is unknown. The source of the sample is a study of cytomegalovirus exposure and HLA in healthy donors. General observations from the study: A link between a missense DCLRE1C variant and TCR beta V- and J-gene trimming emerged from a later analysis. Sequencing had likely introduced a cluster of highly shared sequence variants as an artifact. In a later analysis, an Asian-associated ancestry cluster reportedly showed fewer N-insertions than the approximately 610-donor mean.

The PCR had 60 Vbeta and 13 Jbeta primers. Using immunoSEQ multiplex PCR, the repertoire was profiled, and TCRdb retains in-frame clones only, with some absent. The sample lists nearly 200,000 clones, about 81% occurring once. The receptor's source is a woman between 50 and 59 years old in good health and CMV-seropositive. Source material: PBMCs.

The CDR3 sequence: CASSYTPGQGETQYF. In nucleotides, the CDR3 is TGTGCCAGCAGTTACACCCCGGGACAGGGAGAGACCCAGTACTTC. The V gene is TRBV6-5, the J gene TRBJ2-5, with 9 bases identical to TRBD1. V gave up 2 bases and J gave up 4 bases; unmatched junction bases: 5. Germline CDR1 and CDR2: MNHEY and SVGAGI. This CDR3 comprises 15 residues.